Below, 12 T cell receptor beta chains from the same sample are listed, as sequenced in a study of CD8+ T cells in alopecia areata. This sample's treatment: oral pan-JAK inhibitor, 5-10 mg twice daily. Following extraction, RNA underwent reverse transcription to cDNA, which served as the sequencing template. Method: immunoSEQ multiplex PCR; TCRdb's copy keeps in-frame clones and lacks some. The sample lists approximately 200,000 clones, nearly 60% occurring once. The source material was CD4+ T cells sorted from blood, sampled at week 24, from a patient treated with tofacitinib. All receptors derive from a human donor with alopecia areata.

V gene TRBV7-2 combines with J gene TRBJ2-1, with 8 bases that match TRBD2. Germline loops: CDR1 SGHTA, CDR2 FQGNSA. This CDR3 contains 15 residues. V was clipped by 4 bases and J by 3 bases; unmatched bases: 5. The CDR3 DNA sequence: TGTGCCAGCAGCTCTACTAGCGGAGTCTACAATGAGCAGTTCTTC. It is translated as CASSSTSGVYNEQFF. Full variable domain (outside the CDR3, taken from reference TRBV7-2 and TRBJ2-1): GAGVSQSPSNKVTEKGKDVELRCDPISGHTALYWYRQSLGQGLEFLIYFQGNSAPDKSGLPSDRFSAERTGGSVSTLTIQRTQQEDSAVYLCASSSTSGVYNEQFFGPGTRLTVL.

V and J are TRBV29-1 and TRBJ2-5, with D maybe TRBD1 (7 bases). Trimming removed 4 bases at V and 5 bases at J, with 17 bases between. Germline CDR1 SQVTM, CDR2 ANQGSEA. The CDR3 sequence is 14 residues long. The DNA for the CDR3 is TGCAGCGTTGGGAGGGCGGGACAGACCGAGACCCAGTACTTC. It yields the protein CSVGRAGQTETQYF.

This clone was observed many times. Other DNA sequences of this sample code for an identical CDR3. This rearrangement joins TRBV7-9 to TRBJ2-1, with D perhaps TRBD1 or TRBD2 (6 bases each). Deletions cut 1 base from V and 7 bases from J, with 8 bases between. Germline assignment: CDR1 SEHNR and CDR2 FQNEAQ (reference sequence). The CDR3 consists of 13 residues. The DNA of the CDR3 is TGTGCCAGCAGCTTAGTAGGGGGGAATGAGCAGTTCTTC. Its translation: CASSLVGGNEQFF. Together with reference TRBV7-9 and TRBJ2-1, the CDR3 gives the full variable domain: DTGVSQNPRHKITKRGQNVTFRCDPISEHNRLYWYRQTLGQGPEFLTYFQNEAQLEKSRLLSDRFSAERPKGSFSTLEIQRTEQGDSAMYLCASSLVGGNEQFFGPGTRLTVL.

J is TRBJ2-5 and V is TRBV15, with D possibly TRBD1 on 7 matching bases. Germline loops: CDR1 LNHNV, CDR2 YYDKDF (reference sequence). V dropped 8 bases and J dropped 2 bases, with 18 bases sitting between them. The CDR3 has 15 residues. The CDR3 DNA sequence: TGTGCCACCGCCAGACAGGGAGGAGGGCAAGAGACCCAGTACTTC. This codes for CATARQGGGQETQYF.

The J gene is TRBJ2-1, the V gene TRBV18; 10 positions agree with TRBD2. J gave up 2 bases and V 1 base, and 8 bases lay outside the gene matches. Germline V gene sequence: CDR1 KGHSH, CDR2 LQKENI. The CDR3 sequence is 18 residues long. DNA for the CDR3: TGTGCCAGCTCACCACTCGCTAGCGGGGGATATCCCTACAATGAGCAGTTCTTC. Protein sequence: CASSPLASGGYPYNEQFF.

This clone was detected a few times. The chain has TRBV30 and TRBJ2-3; D is unresolved. The V and J ends lost 0 bases and 0 bases respectively, with 10 bases between them. The germline CDR1 and CDR2 sequences are GTSNPN and SVGIG (reference sequence). This CDR3 has 15 residues. Here the CDR3 DNA reads TGTGCCTGGAGTGTAAACATCCTTAGCACAGATACGCAGTATTTT. Protein product: CAWSVNILSTDTQYF.

The chain carries TRBV7-9 and TRBJ2-5; no definite D call. Per the germline V gene, CDR1 is SEHNR and CDR2 is FQNEAQ (reference sequence). This CDR3 region has 11 residues. Between the trimmed V and J ends, which lost 5 bases and 3 bases, there was a span of 4 bases. The CDR3 nucleotides are TGTGCCAGCAGCGGAGAAGAGACCCAGTACTTC. It is translated as CASSGEETQYF.

The chain recombines TRBV6-5 with TRBJ2-5; D gene uncertain. The germline CDR1 and CDR2 sequences are MNHEY and SVGAGI. There are 11 residues in the CDR3. V shed 6 bases and J shed 4 bases, with 6 bases lying between them. In nucleotides, the CDR3 is TGTGCCAGCAGGGGAACAGAGACCCAGTACTTC. It codes for CASRGTETQYF.

The chain has TRBV9 and TRBJ2-5, with TRBD2 matching 11 bases. The CDR3 totals 17 residues. Unmatched junction bases numbered 12, after V lost 3 bases and J lost 5 bases. The germline V gene has CDR1 SGDLS and CDR2 YYNGEE. This CDR3 is CASSANVVAGGSETQYF. The CDR3 DNA reads TGTGCCAGCAGCGCGAACGTGGTAGCGGGAGGGTCGGAGACCCAGTACTTC.

Only one count was recorded for this clone. The same CDR3 arises from other DNA sequences in this sample as well. The gene calls are TRBV5-1 and TRBJ1-5; D is possibly TRBD1 (6 bases). The CDR3 has 15 residues. Between the trimmed V and J ends, which lost 4 bases and 3 bases, there was a span of 14 bases. The germline gives CDR1 SGHRS, CDR2 YFSETQ. The DNA for the CDR3 is TGCGCCAGCAGCCTGGATACAGGGATCAATCAGCCCCAGCATTTT. Amino acids: CASSLDTGINQPQHF.

The rearrangement uses TRBV28 and TRBJ2-5; TRBD2 aligns across 9 bases. Matching the DNA end better, TRBJ2-7 makes the J call doubtful. The CDR3 runs 15 residues. Looked up from germline, CDR1 is MDHEN and CDR2 is SYDVKM. CDR3 residues: CASGERLAGFYEQYF. In DNA, the CDR3 is TGTGCCAGCGGGGAAAGGCTAGCGGGATTCTACGAGCAGTACTTC.

V and J are TRBV5-1 and TRBJ1-2, with D unclear. The CDR3 spans 13 residues. The germline V and J ends were trimmed by 6 bases and 4 bases, with 13 bases remaining between them. Looked up from germline, CDR1 is SGHRS and CDR2 is YFSETQ. CDR3 sequence (DNA): TGCGCCAGCAAGGATGAAAACAGCTATGGCTACACCTTC. This sequence encodes CASKDENSYGYTF.